The 32 T cell receptor beta chains below were found in one sample sequenced in a study of blood T cell repertoires in COVID-19. This table comes from immunoSEQ multiplex PCR, and its TCRdb copy is limited to in-frame clones, with some not included. The sample holds roughly 250,000 clones; approximately 91% are singletons and the top ten take 2.3%. Sequenced input: PBMCs or T cells enriched from blood (not recorded which). The receptors shown here come from a woman between 40 and 50 years old with acute COVID-19.

The chain recombines TRBV6-6 with TRBJ2-1, with 10 bases lining up with TRBD2. Unmatched junction bases numbered 1, after V lost 7 bases and J lost 1 base. CDR1 and CDR2 from the germline V gene are MNHNY and SVGAGI (reference sequence). The CDR3 is 14 residues long. The CDR3 sequence is CASILAGSYNEQFF. In DNA, the CDR3 is TGTGCCAGCATACTAGCGGGGTCCTACAATGAGCAGTTCTTC.

V and J are TRBV9 and TRBJ2-1; TRBD1 agrees at 7 bases. V trimming: 4 bases; J trimming: 2 bases; junction bases outside the gene matches: 6. Germline V lookup: CDR1 SGDLS, CDR2 YYNGEE. The CDR3 totals 15 residues. In nucleotides, the CDR3 is TGTGCCAGCAGCTCCCGGGACAGAACCTACAATGAGCAGTTCTTC. This encodes CASSSRDRTYNEQFF.

V gene TRBV5-1 combines with J gene TRBJ1-1; possible D gene TRBD1, 5 bases. CDR3 length: 16 amino acids. The germline V and J ends were trimmed by 4 bases and 1 base, with 17 bases remaining between them. Germline V gene data show CDR1 as SGHRS and CDR2 as YFSETQ. The CDR3, as DNA: TGCGCCAGCAGCACCCGGGGGGATGGGGGGAACACTGAAGCTTTCTTT. Its protein product is CASSTRGDGGNTEAFF.

The CDR3 protein is CASSSGTGLWQPQHF. The CDR3 DNA reads TGTGCCAGCAGCTCAGGTACAGGGCTATGGCAGCCCCAGCATTTT. The chain couples TRBV7-9 to TRBJ1-5; TRBD1 might be the D (6 bases). V was pared by 4 bases and J by 7 bases, with 17 bases between. Germline-derived CDR1 and CDR2 are SEHNR and FQNEAQ (reference sequence). This CDR3 has 15 residues.

A few counts support this clone. The chain joins TRBV7-3 to TRBJ2-2, with 8 positions matching TRBD1. The CDR3 extends over 15 amino acids. The ends lost 4 bases at V and 5 bases at J; junction bases unmatched: 6. The germline gives CDR1 SGHTA, CDR2 FQGTGA. CDR3 DNA sequence: TGTGCCAGCAGCTCACGGACAGGGACGACCGGGGAGCTGTTTTTT. As protein: CASSSRTGTTGELFF.

This chain uses TRBV9 with TRBJ2-1, with 10 bases aligning to TRBD2. CDR1 is SGDLS and CDR2 is YYNGEE in the germline V gene. The ends lost 1 base at V and 9 bases at J; junction bases unmatched: 31. CDR3 length: 23 amino acids. CDR3 sequence: CASSVNRLAGDRPHLSLLIEQFF. Here the CDR3 DNA reads TGTGCCAGCAGCGTAAATCGTCTAGCGGGAGATCGACCCCACCTTTCCCTCCTAATTGAGCAGTTCTTC.

This clone was observed a handful of times. The chain links TRBV4-3 to TRBJ2-1; 8 bases are a match to TRBD2. This CDR3 spans 16 amino acids. V shed 4 bases and J 1 base; nucleotides not matched to a gene: 6. The germline CDR1 and CDR2 sequences are LGHNA and YSLEER. The CDR3 nucleotides are TGCGCCAGCAGCCCAACACGGGGGGGGTCCTACAATGAGCAGTTCTTC. It codes for CASSPTRGGSYNEQFF.

V gene TRBV7-2 combines with J gene TRBJ2-3; the D gene is possibly TRBD2 (5 bases). V was pared by 1 base and J by 0 bases, with 20 bases between. The CDR3 covers 19 residues. Looked up from germline, CDR1 is SGHTA and CDR2 is FQGNSA. The CDR3 DNA is TGTGCCAGCAGCTTAGATCCGGGATTGGGATATAGTAGCACAGATACGCAGTATTTT. Its translation: CASSLDPGLGYSSTDTQYF.

This clone was seen only once. The V call is TRBV5-8, the J call TRBJ1-5; TRBD1 aligns across 7 bases. The CDR3 length is 15 residues. The germline CDR1 and CDR2 sequences are SGHTS and YDEGEE. Germline trimming cut 10 bases from V and 5 bases from J; bases unmatched to any gene: 15. The CDR3 region is CASLPRTGVYQPQHF. Here the CDR3 DNA reads TGTGCCTCCTTACCACGAACAGGGGTATATCAGCCCCAGCATTTT.

The chain recombines TRBV7-8 with TRBJ2-3; D is possibly TRBD1 (5 bases). Trimming pared 5 bases from V and 8 bases from J, leaving 14 bases between. The V gene's germline CDR1 is SGHVS and CDR2 FQNEAQ. The CDR3 covers 13 residues. The CDR3 DNA sequence: TGTGCCAGCAGCACCCGACAGCTTACTACGCAGTATTTT. It codes for CASSTRQLTTQYF.

This chain links TRBV4-2 with TRBJ1-1; maybe TRBD1 (6 bases). The V end was cut by 0 bases, the J end by 4 bases, with 15 bases between. This CDR3 comprises 16 residues. Germline CDR1 and CDR2: LGHNA and YNFKEQ. The DNA of the CDR3 is TGTGCCAGCAGCCAAGAAGGTAGGGGGATCGGCACTGAAGCTTTCTTT. Encoded protein: CASSQEGRGIGTEAFF.

This chain connects TRBV19 to TRBJ1-2; 9 bases fit TRBD1. J gave up 3 bases and V 8 bases, and 7 bases lay outside the gene matches. The CDR3 loop spans 14 amino acids. Germline values: CDR1 LNHDA, CDR2 SQIVND (reference sequence). The CDR3 DNA sequence: TGTGCCAGTCGGGACAGGGCGTCCCACTATGGCTACACCTTC. Amino acids: CASRDRASHYGYTF.

The V gene is TRBV12-2, the J gene TRBJ2-5; TRBD2 is the table's D call and was not checked against the DNA. TRBV12-2 is assigned pseudogene status. The CDR3 length is 14 residues. In DNA, the CDR3 is TGTGCAAGTCGCTTGGTGCTGCGACCAGAGGACCAGTACTTC. The encoded protein is CASRLVLRPEDQYF.

V and J are TRBV6-5 and TRBJ1-3; D perhaps matches TRBD1 (5 bases). CDR3 length equals 15 residues. V shed 7 bases and J shed 1 base, with 14 bases lying between them. Germline CDR1 is MNHEY and CDR2 is SVGAGI. This chain's CDR3 is CASKQVPRSGNTIYF. The CDR3 nucleotides read TGTGCCAGCAAACAGGTTCCCAGGTCTGGAAACACCATATATTTT.

This chain joins TRBV5-1 and TRBJ2-3; TRBD2 matches at 7 bases. V lost 0 bases and J lost 3; bases outside the gene matches: 4. The CDR3 sequence is 15 residues long. From germline, CDR1 is SGHRS and CDR2 YFSETQ. The CDR3 here is CASSLGWGGTDTQYF. DNA of the CDR3: TGCGCCAGCAGCTTGGGTTGGGGGGGGACAGATACGCAGTATTTT. Full variable domain (missing parts from reference TRBV5-1 and TRBJ2-3): KAGVTQTPRYLIKTRGQQVTLSCSPISGHRSVSWYQQTPGQGLQFLFEYFSETQRNKGNFPGRFSGRQFSNSRSEMNVSTLELGDSALYLCASSLGWGGTDTQYFGPGTRLTVL.

The chain couples TRBV7-9 to TRBJ1-2; 10 nucleotides match TRBD1. The trim removed 5 bases at V and 0 bases at J, leaving 6 bases unmatched. Looked up from germline, CDR1 is SEHNR and CDR2 is FQNEAQ (reference sequence). The CDR3 is 16 amino acids. CDR3 coding DNA: TGTGCCAGCAGCCTTTGGACAGGGGGAACTAACTATGGCTACACCTTC. Translated, it gives CASSLWTGGTNYGYTF.

This rearrangement joins TRBV7-2 to TRBJ1-2; 7 bases align to TRBD1. The CDR3 is 14 amino acids. Germline V gives CDR1 SGHTA, CDR2 FQGNSA. Losses at the gene ends were 5 bases for V and 4 bases for J; bases not matched to a gene: 7. CDR3 sequence reads: CASSPRQGAYGYTF. CDR3 in DNA: TGTGCCAGCAGCCCCAGACAGGGTGCCTATGGCTACACCTTC.

The chain couples TRBV18 to TRBJ2-3; 9 bases fit TRBD2. The CDR3 consists of 19 residues. Trimming took 1 base from V and 0 from J; bases not matched to a gene: 11. Germline V lookup: CDR1 KGHSH, CDR2 LQKENI. For the CDR3, the DNA is TGTGCCAGCTCACCACGGGCTGAGGGGAGCGGGAGGAGCACAGATACGCAGTATTTT. This gives the protein CASSPRAEGSGRSTDTQYF.

The chain uses TRBV6-5 and TRBJ1-5; D remains unclear. The CDR3 extends over 14 amino acids. In germline, CDR1 is MNHEY, CDR2 SVGAGI. Trimming shortened V by 2 bases and J by 7 bases, and 12 bases separated the two germline ends. The CDR3 DNA is TGTGCCAGCAGTTACGAGGCAGCCCGCCAGCCCCAGCATTTT. As protein: CASSYEAARQPQHF.

The CDR3 sequence: CASSGSLAGPPSTDTQYF. The CDR3 nucleotides read TGTGCCAGCAGTGGGTCTCTAGCGGGGCCCCCTAGCACAGATACGCAGTATTTT. The chain links TRBV2 to TRBJ2-3, with 9 bases lining up with TRBD2. This CDR3 contains 18 residues. Germline CDR1 reads SNHLY; CDR2 reads FYNNEI. The trim removed 4 bases at V and 0 bases at J, leaving 11 bases unmatched.

This clone has only one observation. This sample includes further DNA sequences coding for the same CDR3. The chain has TRBV3-1 (or the pseudogene TRBV3-2) and TRBJ1-3; no clear D. The CDR3 spans 13 residues. Per germline, CDR1 LGHDT and CDR2 YNNKEL (reference sequence). Trimming cost V 1 base and J 1 base, with 2 bases left between them. The CDR3 protein is CASSQVSGNTIYF. CDR3 bases: TGTGCCAGCAGCCAAGTATCTGGAAACACCATATATTTT.

This rearrangement joins TRBV2 to TRBJ1-2; 8 bases align to TRBD1. CDR3 length: 15 residues. Germline loops: CDR1 SNHLY, CDR2 FYNNEI. The junction had 4 bases not matched to a gene; V was cut back by 4 bases and J by 0 bases. The CDR3 is CASSAGQAANYGYTF. The CDR3 DNA reads TGTGCCAGCAGTGCGGGACAGGCAGCTAACTATGGCTACACCTTC.

The V call is TRBV14, the J call TRBJ1-1; 11 bases agree with TRBD1. CDR1 and CDR2 from the germline V gene are SGHDN and FVKESK. V was clipped by 4 bases and J by 4 bases; unmatched bases: 5. The CDR3 is made up of 15 amino acids. CDR3 in amino acids: CASSPRGQGATEAFF. The CDR3 DNA is TGTGCCAGCAGCCCCCGTGGACAGGGGGCCACTGAAGCTTTCTTT.

The chain links TRBV6-1 to TRBJ2-1; TRBD1 matches 9 bases. The CDR3 consists of 16 residues. Trimming cost V 4 bases and J 7 bases; bases outside gene matches: 11. Germline V CDR1 and CDR2: MNHNS, SASEGT. CDR3 loop: CASSGKWDRAGNEQFF. For the CDR3, the DNA is TGTGCCAGCAGTGGCAAGTGGGACAGGGCGGGAAATGAGCAGTTCTTC.

Regarding this clone: The same CDR3 arises from other DNA sequences in this sample as well. The CDR3 bases are TGTGCCAGCAGTTACTTCCGGGCAGGGGGCTACGAGCAGTACTTC. Its translation: CASSYFRAGGYEQYF. V and J are TRBV6-5 and TRBJ2-7; 7 bases agree with TRBD1. The trim removed 1 base at V and 3 bases at J, leaving 6 bases unmatched. The CDR3 length is 15 residues. Germline CDR1 MNHEY, CDR2 SVGAGI.

V and J are TRBV7-2 and TRBJ1-2, with 7 bases matching TRBD1. Germline lookup yields CDR1 SGHTA and CDR2 FQGNSA. J lost 7 bases, V lost 1 base, and 6 bases had no gene match. The CDR3 is 14 amino acids. This CDR3 is CASSLEGGAGGYTF. CDR3 nucleotides: TGTGCCAGCAGCTTAGAAGGGGGCGCGGGTGGCTACACCTTC. The whole variable domain, filled in from reference TRBV7-2 and TRBJ1-2, reads GAGVSQSPSNKVTEKGKDVELRCDPISGHTALYWYRQSLGQGLEFLIYFQGNSAPDKSGLPSDRFSAERTGGSVSTLTIQRTQQEDSAVYLCASSLEGGAGGYTFGSGTRLTVV.

The chain employs TRBV5-4 and TRBJ2-3; 13 positions match TRBD2. V gave up 0 bases and J gave up 2 bases; unmatched junction bases: 6. Germline CDR1 and CDR2: SGHNT and YYREEE (reference sequence). The CDR3 runs to 18 residues. The CDR3 DNA is TGTGCCAGCAGCTTGGGGGGACTAGCGGGAACCTCCACAGATACGCAGTATTTT. Its translation is CASSLGGLAGTSTDTQYF.

V and J are TRBV2 and TRBJ2-1; 7 nucleotides match TRBD1. This CDR3 has 13 amino acids. Germline V CDR1 and CDR2: SNHLY, FYNNEI. The ends lost 6 bases at V and 5 bases at J; junction bases unmatched: 4. The CDR3 region has the DNA TGTGCCAGCAGGAGGGGACAGAACAATGAGCAGTTCTTC. This sequence encodes CASRRGQNNEQFF. Full variable domain (outside the CDR3, taken from reference TRBV2 and TRBJ2-1): EPEVTQTPSHQVTQMGQEVILRCVPISNHLYFYWYRQILGQKVEFLVSFYNNEISEKSEIFDDQFSVERPDGSNFTLKIRSTKLEDSAMYFCASRRGQNNEQFFGPGTRLTVL.

This clone was found a few times. This rearrangement joins TRBV7-9 to TRBJ1-5; 8 nucleotides agree with TRBD1. Losses at the gene ends were 1 base for V and 6 bases for J; bases not matched to a gene: 11. Germline V lookup: CDR1 SEHNR, CDR2 FQNEAQ (reference sequence). CDR3 size: 17 residues. DNA for the CDR3: TGTGCCAGCAGCTTAGATCGCGGACAGGGAGTCACTCAGCCCCAGCATTTT. Amino acid sequence: CASSLDRGQGVTQPQHF.

V usage is TRBV19 and J usage is TRBJ2-7; 7 positions agree with TRBD1. V shed 4 bases and J 5 bases; nucleotides not matched to a gene: 8. This CDR3 region has 14 residues. Germline V CDR1 and CDR2: LNHDA, SQIVND (reference sequence). CDR3 loop: CASSTGQAPHEQYF. In DNA form, the CDR3 reads TGTGCCAGTAGTACCGGACAGGCCCCCCACGAGCAGTACTTC.

This chain connects TRBV11-2 to TRBJ2-7; D might be TRBD1 (5 bases). The CDR3 sequence is 15 residues long. From germline, CDR1 is SGHAT and CDR2 FQNNGV. Trimming took 0 bases from V and 2 from J, leaving 11 bases between them. CDR3 protein: CASSLDPGQTYEQYF. The CDR3 DNA reads as TGTGCCAGCAGCTTAGATCCCGGACAAACCTACGAGCAGTACTTC.

The V and J genes are TRBV4-3 and TRBJ2-1, with a weak D call TRBD2 (7 bases). This CDR3 is built from 16 residues. Between the trimmed V and J ends, which lost 0 bases and 4 bases, there was a span of 13 bases. CDR1 is LGHNA and CDR2 is YSLEER in the germline V gene. CDR3 residues: CASSQDWRGQYNEQFF. The CDR3 coding sequence is TGCGCCAGCAGCCAAGATTGGCGGGGGCAGTACAATGAGCAGTTCTTC.